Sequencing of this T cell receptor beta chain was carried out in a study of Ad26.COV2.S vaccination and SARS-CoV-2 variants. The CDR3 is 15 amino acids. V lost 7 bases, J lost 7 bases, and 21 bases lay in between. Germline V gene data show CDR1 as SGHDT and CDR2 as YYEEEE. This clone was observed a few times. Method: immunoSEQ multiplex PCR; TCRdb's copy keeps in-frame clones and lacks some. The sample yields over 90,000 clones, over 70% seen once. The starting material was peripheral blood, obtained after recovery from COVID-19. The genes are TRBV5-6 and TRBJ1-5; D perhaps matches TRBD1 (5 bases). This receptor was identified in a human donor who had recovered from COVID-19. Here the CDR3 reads CASSLAMGGVQPQHF. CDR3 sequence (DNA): TGTGCCAGCTCCTTGGCAATGGGAGGGGTCCAGCCCCAGCATTTT.